A selection of T cell receptor beta chains follows, all from one sample in a study of T cells after yellow fever vaccination. TCRdb fed the 5' RACE reads into MiXCR, producing one record per CDR3 protein. The table includes under 400,000 distinct CDR3 sequences, under 14% detected once. The sequencing used PBMCs, collected on the day of the first yellow fever vaccination. These receptors were collected from a man aged 18 to 29 who received the YFV17D yellow fever vaccine. The CDR3 runs from the conserved cysteine through the conserved F or W. The D gene is left open where the match is weak. Clone size, where shown, is once, few, many, or a class for clones that have expanded.

-	TRBV6-2/TRBV6-3	TRBJ2-2	TRBD1	TGTGCCAGTAAAGGACAGGGAAGGGGCGGGGAGCTGTTTTTT	CASKGQGRGGELFF
few	TRBV7-9	TRBJ2-3	-	TGTGCCAGCAGTTACCCGGTGGGGGCAGATACGCAGTATTTT	CASSYPVGADTQYF
-	TRBV29-1	TRBJ1-2	-	TGCAGCGTTGTCTCTGCCAGGGAAAGTGGCTACACCTTC	CSVVSARESGYTF
few	TRBV6-1	TRBJ1-5	-	TGTGCCAGCAGTGTCAGGGTTAATCAGCCCCAGCATTTT	CASSVRVNQPQHF
many	TRBV7-3	TRBJ2-3	-	TGTGCCAGCAGCTCCGGGACTAGCACAGATACGCAGTATTTT	CASSSGTSTDTQYF
-	TRBV18	TRBJ2-4	-	TGTGCCAGCTCACCTCTCCTTTTCCTCCCGGGGGCCAAAAACATTCAGTACTTC	CASSPLLFLPGAKNIQYF
-	TRBV19	TRBJ2-3	TRBD2	TGTGCCAGTGACGGGGGGGCGGATACGCAGTATTTT	CASDGGADTQYF
-	TRBV3-1	TRBJ2-5	TRBD2	TGTGCCAGCAGCCAAGAGCCTAGCGGGGTCGGCCAAGAGACCCAGTACTTC	CASSQEPSGVGQETQYF
-	TRBV6-1	TRBJ1-1	-	TGTGCCAGCACCTTCGGGGGGAACACTGAAGCTTTCTTT	CASTFGGNTEAFF
many	TRBV7-8	TRBJ1-5	-	TGTGCCAGCAGCGTCAACGGAGGATTTAGCAATCAGCCCCAGCATTTT	CASSVNGGFSNQPQHF
-	TRBV7-8	TRBJ1-1	-	TGTGCCAGCAGCCCCCAGGGCCAGGACACTGAAGCTTTCTTT	CASSPQGQDTEAFF
-	TRBV7-3	TRBJ2-7	TRBD1	TGTGCCAGCAGCCCCCGACAGGGTAGCCCCGTATACGAGCAGTACTTC	CASSPRQGSPVYEQYF
many	TRBV29-1	TRBJ2-2	-	TGCAGCGTCATCGGGGCAGGTGGGGAGCTGTTTTTT	CSVIGAGGELFF
few	TRBV5-1	TRBJ2-5	-	TGCGCCAGCAGCTTCGCCAGTCCGGAGACCCAGTACTTC	CASSFASPETQYF
few	TRBV19	TRBJ2-1	-	TGTGCCAGTAGTATAGATTACGGAAGGAGCGTTTTTTACAATGAGCAGTTCTTC	CASSIDYGRSVFYNEQFF
-	TRBV5-6	TRBJ1-6	-	TGTGCCAGCAGCTTGACCCCCGGGCCCCTCCACTTT	CASSLTPGPLHF
-	TRBV6-5	TRBJ2-1	-	TGTGCCAGCAGTTACGGGGGGGGCTTCAATGAGCAGTTCTTC	CASSYGGGFNEQFF
few	TRBV6-1	TRBJ1-2	-	TGTGCCACCCTCCTAGACAGGAGAGCCCCCGGGCATGGCTACACCTTC	CATLLDRRAPGHGYTF
few	TRBV5-1	TRBJ2-1	TRBD2	TGCGCCAGCAGCCACCTTAGCGGGGGGGCGTCTGAGCAGTTCTTC	CASSHLSGGASEQFF
few	TRBV11-2	TRBJ2-3	TRBD1	TGTGCCAGCAGCCCCTGGACAGGAGCCACAGATACGCAGTATTTT	CASSPWTGATDTQYF
many	TRBV29-1	TRBJ2-6	-	TGCAGCGTTTTCCGGGACGGGTCCTCTGGGGCCAACGTCCTGACTTTC	CSVFRDGSSGANVLTF
few	TRBV6-1	TRBJ2-3	-	TGTGCCAGCAGTGAAGACCGGGATACGCAGTATTTT	CASSEDRDTQYF
-	TRBV18	TRBJ2-7	TRBD1	TGTGCCAGCTCCCCAACCGGGACAGCCATGAAGGAGCAGTACTTC	CASSPTGTAMKEQYF
few	TRBV5-1	TRBJ2-3	-	TGCGCCAGCACCCCGGGGGCAGGCACCTTCAGCACAGATACGCAGTATTTT	CASTPGAGTFSTDTQYF
few	TRBV4-1	TRBJ1-1	TRBD1	TGCGCCAGCAGCCAAGCCCGGACAGGGCACACTGAAGCTTTCTTT	CASSQARTGHTEAFF
few	TRBV5-6	TRBJ2-2	-	TGTGCCAGCACTCATGGGTGGGCCGGGGAGCTGTTTTTT	CASTHGWAGELFF
few	TRBV12-3/TRBV12-4	TRBJ2-2	-	TGTGCCAGCAGACTGACGAACACCGGGGAGCTGTTTTTT	CASRLTNTGELFF